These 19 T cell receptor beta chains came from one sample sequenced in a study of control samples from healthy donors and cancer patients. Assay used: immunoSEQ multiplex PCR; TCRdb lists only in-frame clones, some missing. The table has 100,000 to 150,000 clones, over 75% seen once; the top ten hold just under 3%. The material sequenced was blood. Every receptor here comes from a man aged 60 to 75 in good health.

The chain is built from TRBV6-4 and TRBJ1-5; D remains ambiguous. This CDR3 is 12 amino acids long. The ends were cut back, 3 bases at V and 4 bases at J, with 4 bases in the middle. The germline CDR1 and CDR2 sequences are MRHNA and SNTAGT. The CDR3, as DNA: TGTGCCAGCAGTGAGGGGAATCAGCCCCAGCATTTT. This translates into CASSEGNQPQHF.

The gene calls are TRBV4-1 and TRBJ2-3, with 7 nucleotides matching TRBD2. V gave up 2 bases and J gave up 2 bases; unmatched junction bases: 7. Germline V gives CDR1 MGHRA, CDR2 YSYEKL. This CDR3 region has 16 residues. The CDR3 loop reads CASSQKAWDYTDTQYF. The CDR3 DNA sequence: TGCGCCAGCAGCCAAAAAGCTTGGGACTACACAGATACGCAGTATTTT.

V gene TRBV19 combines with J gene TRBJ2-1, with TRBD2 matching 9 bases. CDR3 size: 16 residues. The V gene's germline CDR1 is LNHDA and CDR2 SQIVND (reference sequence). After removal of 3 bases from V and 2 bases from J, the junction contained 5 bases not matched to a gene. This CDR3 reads CASSMGTSFTYNEQFF. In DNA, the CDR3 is TGTGCCAGTAGTATGGGGACTAGCTTTACCTACAATGAGCAGTTCTTC. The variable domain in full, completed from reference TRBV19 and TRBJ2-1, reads DGGITQSPKYLFRKEGQNVTLSCEQNLNHDAMYWYRQDPGQGLRLIYYSQIVNDFQKGDIAEGYSVSREKKESFPLTVTSAQKNPTAFYLCASSMGTSFTYNEQFFGPGTRLTVL.

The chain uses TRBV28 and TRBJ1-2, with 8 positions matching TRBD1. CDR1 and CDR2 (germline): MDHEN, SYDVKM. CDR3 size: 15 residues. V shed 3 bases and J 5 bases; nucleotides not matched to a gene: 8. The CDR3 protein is CASSFPSGQGYGYTF. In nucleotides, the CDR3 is TGTGCCAGCAGTTTCCCCTCCGGACAGGGATATGGCTACACCTTC.

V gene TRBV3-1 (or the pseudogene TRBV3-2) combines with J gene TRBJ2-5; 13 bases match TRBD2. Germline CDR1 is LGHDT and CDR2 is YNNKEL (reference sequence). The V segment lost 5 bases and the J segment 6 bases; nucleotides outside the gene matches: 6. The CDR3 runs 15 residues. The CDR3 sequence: CASSTTSGGGKTQYF. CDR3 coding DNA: TGTGCCAGCAGCACAACTAGCGGGGGGGGGAAGACCCAGTACTTC.

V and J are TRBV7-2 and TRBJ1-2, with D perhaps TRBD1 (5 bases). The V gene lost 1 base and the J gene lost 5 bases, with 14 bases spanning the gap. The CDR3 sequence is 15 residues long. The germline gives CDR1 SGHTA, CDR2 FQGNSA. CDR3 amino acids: CASSLGQGARYGYTF. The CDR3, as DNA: TGTGCCAGCAGCTTAGGGCAGGGTGCCCGTTATGGCTACACCTTC.

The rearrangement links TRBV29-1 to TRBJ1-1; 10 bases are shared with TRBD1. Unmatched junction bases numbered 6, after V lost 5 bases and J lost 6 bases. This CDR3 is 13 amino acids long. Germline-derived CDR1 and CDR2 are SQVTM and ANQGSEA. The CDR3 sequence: CSVPTGGVAEAFF. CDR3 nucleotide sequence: TGCAGCGTTCCGACAGGGGGCGTCGCTGAAGCTTTCTTT.

The chain's CDR3 is CASSLVGGTGTGELFF. In DNA, the CDR3 is TGTGCCAGCAGCTTAGTCGGGGGGACGGGCACCGGGGAGCTGTTTTTT. The genes are TRBV7-9 and TRBJ2-2; TRBD2 matches at 7 bases. The CDR3 loop spans 16 amino acids. CDR1 and CDR2 (germline): SEHNR, FQNEAQ (reference sequence). V trimming: 1 base; J trimming: 4 bases; junction bases outside the gene matches: 6.

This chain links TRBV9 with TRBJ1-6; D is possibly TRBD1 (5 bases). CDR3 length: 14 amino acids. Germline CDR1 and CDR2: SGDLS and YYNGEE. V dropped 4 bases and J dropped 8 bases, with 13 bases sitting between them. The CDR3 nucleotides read TGTGCCAGCAGCCCGCAGGGTTTCGATTCACCCCTCCACTTT. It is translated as CASSPQGFDSPLHF.

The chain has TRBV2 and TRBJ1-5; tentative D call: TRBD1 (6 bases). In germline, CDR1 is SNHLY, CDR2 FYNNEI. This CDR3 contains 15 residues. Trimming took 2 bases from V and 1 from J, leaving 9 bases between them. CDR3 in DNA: TGTGCCAGCAGTGAACAAGGGGGAAGCAATCAGCCCCAGCATTTT. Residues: CASSEQGGSNQPQHF.

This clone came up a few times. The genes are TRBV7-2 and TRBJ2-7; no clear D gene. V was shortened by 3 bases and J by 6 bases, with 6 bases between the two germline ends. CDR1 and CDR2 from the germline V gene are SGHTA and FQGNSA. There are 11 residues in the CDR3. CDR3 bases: TGTGCCAGCAGCTTTTTAAGCGAGCAGTACTTC. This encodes CASSFLSEQYF.

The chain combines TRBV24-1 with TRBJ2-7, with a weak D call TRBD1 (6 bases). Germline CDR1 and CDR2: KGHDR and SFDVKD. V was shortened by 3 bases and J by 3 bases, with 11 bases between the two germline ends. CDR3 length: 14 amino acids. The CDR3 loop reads CATSDGGQVYEQYF. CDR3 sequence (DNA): TGTGCCACCAGTGATGGGGGACAAGTCTACGAGCAGTACTTC.

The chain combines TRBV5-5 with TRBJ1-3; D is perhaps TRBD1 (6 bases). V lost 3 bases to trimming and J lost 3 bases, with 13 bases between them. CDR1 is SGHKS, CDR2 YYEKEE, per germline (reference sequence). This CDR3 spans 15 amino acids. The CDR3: CASSSTGSDGNTIYF. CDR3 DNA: TGTGCCAGCAGCTCAACAGGGAGTGATGGAAACACCATATATTTT.

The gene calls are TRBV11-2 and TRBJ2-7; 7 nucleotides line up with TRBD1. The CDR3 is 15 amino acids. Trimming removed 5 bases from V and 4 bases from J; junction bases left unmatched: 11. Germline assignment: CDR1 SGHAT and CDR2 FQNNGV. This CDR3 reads CASSPSTGNGYEQYF. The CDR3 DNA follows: TGTGCCAGCAGCCCCTCGACAGGGAACGGGTACGAGCAGTACTTC. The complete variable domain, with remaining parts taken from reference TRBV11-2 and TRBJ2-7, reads EAGVAQSPRYKIIEKRQSVAFWCNPISGHATLYWYQQILGQGPKLLIQFQNNGVVDDSQLPKDRFSAERLKGVDSTLKIQPAKLEDSAVYLCASSPSTGNGYEQYFGPGTRLTVT.

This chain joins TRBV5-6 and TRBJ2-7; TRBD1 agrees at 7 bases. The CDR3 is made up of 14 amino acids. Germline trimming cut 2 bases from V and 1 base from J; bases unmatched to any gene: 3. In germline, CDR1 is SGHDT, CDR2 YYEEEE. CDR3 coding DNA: TGTGCCAGCAGCTTACAGGGGTGGTCCTACGAGCAGTACTTC. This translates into CASSLQGWSYEQYF.

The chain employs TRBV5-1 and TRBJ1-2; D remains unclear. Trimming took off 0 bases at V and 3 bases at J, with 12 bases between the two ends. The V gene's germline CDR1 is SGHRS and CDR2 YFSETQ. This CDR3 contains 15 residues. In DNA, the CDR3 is TGCGCCAGCAGCTTGGGCTCCTCTGCCCACTATGGCTACACCTTC. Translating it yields CASSLGSSAHYGYTF.

DNA for the CDR3: TGCGCCAGCAGCCAACCCCGGACCGAGAACACTGAAGCTTTCTTT. It is translated as CASSQPRTENTEAFF. The chain carries TRBV4-1 and TRBJ1-1; D is unclear. Germline V gives CDR1 MGHRA, CDR2 YSYEKL. The CDR3 runs 15 residues. V lost 2 bases to trimming and J lost 1 base, with 11 bases between them.

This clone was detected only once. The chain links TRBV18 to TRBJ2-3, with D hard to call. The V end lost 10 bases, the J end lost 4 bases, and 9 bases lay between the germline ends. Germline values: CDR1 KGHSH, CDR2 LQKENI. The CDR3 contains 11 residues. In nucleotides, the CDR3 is TGTGCCACCCGGAAGGCAGATACGCAGTATTTT. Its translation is CATRKADTQYF.

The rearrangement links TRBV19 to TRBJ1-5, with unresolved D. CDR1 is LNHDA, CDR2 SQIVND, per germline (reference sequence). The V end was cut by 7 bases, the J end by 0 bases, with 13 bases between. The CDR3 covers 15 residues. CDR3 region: CASTSSATSNQPQHF. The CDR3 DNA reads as TGTGCCAGTACTTCCTCAGCAACTAGCAATCAGCCCCAGCATTTT.